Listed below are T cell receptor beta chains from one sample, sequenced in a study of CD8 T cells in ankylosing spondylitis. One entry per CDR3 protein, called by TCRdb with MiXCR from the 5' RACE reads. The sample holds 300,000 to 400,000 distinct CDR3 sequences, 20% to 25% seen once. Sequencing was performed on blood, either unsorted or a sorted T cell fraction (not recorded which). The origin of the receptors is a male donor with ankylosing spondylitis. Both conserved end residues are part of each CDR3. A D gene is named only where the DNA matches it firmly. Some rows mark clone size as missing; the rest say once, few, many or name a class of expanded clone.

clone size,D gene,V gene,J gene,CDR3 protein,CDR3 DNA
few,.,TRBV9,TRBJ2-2,CASSVDYPVTNTGELFF,TGTGCCAGCAGCGTAGACTATCCGGTCACGAACACCGGGGAGCTGTTTTTT
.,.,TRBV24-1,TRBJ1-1,CATSAGALTEAFF,TGTGCCACCAGTGCCGGGGCGCTCACTGAAGCTTTCTTT
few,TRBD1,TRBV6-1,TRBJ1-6,CAGGDRDNSPLHF,TGTGCCGGTGGGGACAGGGACAATTCACCCCTCCACTTT
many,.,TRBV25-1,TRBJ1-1,CASSERGNTEAFF,TGTGCCAGCAGTGAAAGGGGGAACACTGAAGCTTTCTTT
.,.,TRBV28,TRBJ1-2,CASYSGAQDYGYTF,TGTGCCAGTTACAGTGGGGCGCAGGACTATGGCTACACCTTC
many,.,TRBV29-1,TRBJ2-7,CSAMTGGSYEQYF,TGCAGCGCTATGACAGGAGGCTCCTACGAGCAGTACTTC
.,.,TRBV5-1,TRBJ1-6,CASSTEQRNSPLHF,TGCGCCAGCAGCACGGAACAGCGAAATTCACCCCTCCACTTT
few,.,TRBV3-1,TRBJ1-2,CASSQVAQGTGNGYTF,TGTGCCAGCAGCCAAGTCGCCCAGGGAACGGGAAACGGCTACACCTTC
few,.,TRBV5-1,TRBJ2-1,CASSLGLGSYNEQFF,TGCGCCAGCAGCTTGGGGTTAGGCTCCTACAATGAGCAGTTCTTC
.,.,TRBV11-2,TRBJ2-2,CASVLGVADLTGELFF,TGTGCCAGCGTGCTTGGCGTAGCGGATCTCACCGGGGAGCTGTTTTTT
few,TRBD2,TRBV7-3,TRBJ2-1,CASSLRGRVEAGGLQSEQFF,TGTGCCAGCAGCTTAAGAGGGAGGGTTGAAGCGGGAGGTTTACAAAGTGAGCAGTTCTTC
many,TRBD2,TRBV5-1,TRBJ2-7,CASSLLAGVVYEQYF,TGCGCCAGCAGCTTACTAGCGGGAGTAGTCTACGAGCAGTACTTC
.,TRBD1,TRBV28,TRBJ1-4,CASSPETGPHEKLFF,TGTGCCAGCAGTCCTGAGACAGGGCCTCATGAAAAACTGTTTTTT
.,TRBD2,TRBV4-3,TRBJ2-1,CASSQDVAAGHYNEQFF,TGCGCCAGCAGCCAAGACGTGGCAGCGGGGCACTACAATGAGCAGTTCTTC
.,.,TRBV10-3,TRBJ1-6,CAISLSGRGDSPLHF,TGTGCCATCAGTCTGTCTGGCAGGGGCGATTCACCCCTCCACTTT
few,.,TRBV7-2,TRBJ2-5,CASSLGAGGRETQYF,TGTGCCAGCAGCTTAGGAGCAGGGGGGAGGGAGACCCAGTACTTC
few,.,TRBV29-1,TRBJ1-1,CSVEVGGQNTEAFF,TGCAGCGTTGAAGTGGGGGGACAAAACACTGAAGCTTTCTTT
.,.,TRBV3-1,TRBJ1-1,CASRSGDTEAFF,TGTGCCAGCAGATCAGGGGATACTGAAGCTTTCTTT
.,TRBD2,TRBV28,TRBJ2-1,CASSSHLRGLAGVTDEQFF,TGTGCCAGCAGTTCCCACCTCCGAGGACTAGCGGGAGTTACGGATGAGCAGTTCTTC
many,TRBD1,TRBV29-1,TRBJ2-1,CSVGGQGAYNEQFF,TGCAGCGTTGGCGGACAGGGGGCCTACAATGAGCAGTTCTTC
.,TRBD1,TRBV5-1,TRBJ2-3,CASSPAGTGTTDTQYF,TGCGCCAGCAGCCCAGCCGGGACAGGGACCACAGATACGCAGTATTTT
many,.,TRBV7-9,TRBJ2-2,CASSLDAGELFF,TGTGCCAGCAGCTTAGACGCCGGGGAGCTGTTTTTT
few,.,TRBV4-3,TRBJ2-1,CASSRNRAPNEQFF,TGCGCCAGCAGCCGGAACCGTGCCCCCAATGAGCAGTTCTTC
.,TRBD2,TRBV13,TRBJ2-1,CASSLGRLAGVNEQFF,TGTGCCAGCAGCCTAGGGCGGCTAGCGGGAGTCAATGAGCAGTTCTTC
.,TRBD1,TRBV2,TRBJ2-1,CASSEAYIDRDEQFF,TGTGCCAGCAGTGAAGCATATATCGACAGGGATGAGCAGTTCTTC
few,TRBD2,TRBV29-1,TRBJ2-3,CSRTSGSTDTQYF,TGCAGTCGTACTAGCGGCAGCACAGATACGCAGTATTTT
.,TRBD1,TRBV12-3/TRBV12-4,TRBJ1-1,CASSFLYGTGVNTEAFF,TGTGCCAGCAGTTTTCTTTATGGGACAGGGGTGAACACTGAAGCTTTCTTT
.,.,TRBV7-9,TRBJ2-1,CASSLTGAVNEQFF,TGTGCCAGCAGCTTAACGGGAGCAGTAAATGAGCAGTTCTTC
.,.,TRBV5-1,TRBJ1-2,CASSPGIPLLGYGYTF,TGCGCCAGCAGTCCAGGTATACCTCTGCTCGGCTATGGCTACACCTTC
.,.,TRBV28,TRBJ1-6,CASSLGGGSYNSPLHF,TGTGCCAGCAGCTTAGGGGGGGGCTCCTATAATTCACCCCTCCACTTT
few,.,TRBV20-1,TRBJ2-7,CSASSIGVSYEQYF,TGCAGTGCTAGCTCCATCGGGGTTAGCTACGAGCAGTACTTC
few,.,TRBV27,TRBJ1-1,CASSLFQGRTEAFF,TGTGCCAGCAGTTTATTCCAGGGGAGGACTGAAGCTTTCTTT
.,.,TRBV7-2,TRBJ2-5,CASSLRGFKETQYF,TGTGCCAGCAGCTTAAGGGGATTTAAAGAGACCCAGTACTTC
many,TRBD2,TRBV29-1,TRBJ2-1,CSVQPRAGVDEQFF,TGCAGCGTTCAACCTAGGGCGGGAGTGGATGAGCAGTTCTTC
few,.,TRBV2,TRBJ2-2,CASSGDTNTGELFF,TGTGCCAGCAGCGGGGACACTAACACCGGGGAGCTGTTTTTT
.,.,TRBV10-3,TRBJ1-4,CAIRGTEGEKLFF,TGTGCCATCAGAGGGACCGAGGGTGAAAAACTGTTTTTT
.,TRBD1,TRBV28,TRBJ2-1,CASRRQGALGDEQFF,TGTGCCAGCAGAAGACAGGGGGCGCTGGGGGATGAGCAGTTCTTC
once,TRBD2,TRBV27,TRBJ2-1,CASSPILAGGPISYNEQFF,TGTGCCAGCAGTCCAATACTAGCGGGAGGACCCATATCCTACAATGAGCAGTTCTTC
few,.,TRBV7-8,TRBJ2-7,CASSPVVGNEQYF,TGTGCCAGCAGCCCGGTGGTGGGGAACGAGCAGTACTTC
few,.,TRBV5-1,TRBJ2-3,CASSLLGSPSTDTQYF,TGCGCCAGCAGCTTGTTGGGGAGCCCTAGCACAGATACGCAGTATTTT
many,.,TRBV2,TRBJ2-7,CASSDGAEQYF,TGTGCCAGCAGTGACGGAGCCGAGCAGTACTTC
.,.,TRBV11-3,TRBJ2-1,CASSLVDPRGSYNEQFF,TGTGCCAGCAGCTTAGTGGATCCCCGGGGCTCCTACAATGAGCAGTTCTTC
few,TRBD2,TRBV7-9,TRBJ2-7,CASSSISPGGSYEQYF,TGTGCCAGCAGCTCAATATCCCCGGGGGGATCCTACGAGCAGTACTTC
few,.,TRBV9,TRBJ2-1,CASSPQTRRNNEQFF,TGTGCCAGCAGCCCTCAAACGCGGAGGAACAATGAGCAGTTCTTC
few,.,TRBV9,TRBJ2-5,CASSVGTLPEETQYF,TGTGCCAGCAGCGTCGGCACCCTACCTGAAGAGACCCAGTACTTC
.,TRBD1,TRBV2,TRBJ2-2,CASVPGQGNTGELFF,TGTGCCAGCGTGCCCGGACAGGGAAACACCGGGGAGCTGTTTTTT
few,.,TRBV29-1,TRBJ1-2,CSVRGSSNYGYTF,TGCAGCGTGCGGGGCAGTTCTAACTATGGCTACACCTTC
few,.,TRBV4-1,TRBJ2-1,CASSQNTATAGEQFF,TGCGCCAGCAGCCAAAACACCGCTACGGCGGGCGAGCAGTTCTTC
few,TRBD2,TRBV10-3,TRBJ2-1,CATGLAANEQFF,TGTGCCACGGGACTAGCGGCCAATGAGCAGTTCTTC
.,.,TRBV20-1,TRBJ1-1,CSASLRGPLLKGVTEAFF,TGCAGTGCCTCACTGAGGGGACCCCTCTTAAAGGGTGTGACTGAAGCTTTCTTT
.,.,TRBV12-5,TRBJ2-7,CASGFVTSGNEQYF,TGTGCTAGTGGTTTCGTAACTAGTGGTAACGAGCAGTACTTC
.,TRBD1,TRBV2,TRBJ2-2,CASRKDRGHTGELFF,TGTGCCAGCAGAAAGGACAGGGGGCATACCGGGGAGCTGTTTTTT
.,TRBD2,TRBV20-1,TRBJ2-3,CSASPGLAGGRHADTQYF,TGCAGTGCTAGCCCCGGACTAGCGGGAGGGCGACACGCAGATACGCAGTATTTT
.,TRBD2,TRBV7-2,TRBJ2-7,CASSAPLADRSYEQYF,TGTGCCAGCAGCGCGCCACTAGCGGATCGCTCCTACGAGCAGTACTTC
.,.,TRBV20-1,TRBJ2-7,CSAIGQAYSYEQYF,TGCAGTGCCATCGGGCAGGCGTACTCCTACGAGCAGTACTTC